This TCR beta chain was observed in a study of Graves' ophthalmopathy and Graves' hyperthyroidism. CDR3 regions of TCR beta were amplified from RNA transcripts. RT-PCR in the first round used HTBI primers; a second-round multiplex PCR followed. MiXCR was run by TCRdb on the multiplex PCR reads, yielding one entry per CDR3 protein. The sample includes roughly 610,000 distinct CDR3 sequences, over 20% seen only once; the top ten take about 6.6%. This CDR3 is 13 amino acids long. V was clipped by 8 bases and J by 0 bases, with 11 bases between them. The germline V gene encodes CDR1 MNHEY and CDR2 SVGEGT. This clonotype was seen ten or more times.

The sample consisted of peripheral blood. The receptor was isolated from a woman between 18 and 29 years old with stable Graves' hyperthyroidism. Some clones in this sample may be carry-over from other donors' samples. The chain combines TRBV6-2 or TRBV6-3 with TRBJ2-7, with D perhaps TRBD1 (6 bases). CDR3 DNA: TGTGCCAGCGGGAAGGGGGACTCCTACGAGCAGTACTTC. It encodes CASGKGDSYEQYF.